The 16 T cell receptor beta chains given below trace back to one sample, sequenced in a study of cytotoxic CD8 clonotypes in ibrutinib-treated CLL. Assay: immunoSEQ multiplex PCR; the TCRdb copy retains only in-frame clones and omits some. The sample yields more than 20,000 clones, 74% seen once. The source was PBMCs, collected before ibrutinib treatment. These receptors were taken from a human donor with chronic lymphocytic leukemia.

This clone qualifies as medium-sized (0.01 to 0.1%). The rearrangement uses TRBV7-9 and TRBJ2-7; 8 positions match TRBD1. CDR1 and CDR2 from the germline V gene are SEHNR and FQNEAQ (reference sequence). V was pared by 1 base and J by 4 bases, with 15 bases of the junction left unmatched. The CDR3 contains 18 residues. The CDR3 coding sequence is TGTGCCAGCAGCTTAGGTAAGGGGACAGGTCCCCCTAATTACGAGCAGTACTTC. Translating gives CASSLGKGTGPPNYEQYF. The variable domain in full, completed from reference TRBV7-9 and TRBJ2-7, reads DTGVSQNPRHKITKRGQNVTFRCDPISEHNRLYWYRQTLGQGPEFLTYFQNEAQLEKSRLLSDRFSAERPKGSFSTLEIQRTEQGDSAMYLCASSLGKGTGPPNYEQYFGPGTRLTVT.

This clone was observed a few times. This chain connects TRBV11-2 to TRBJ2-5; D is uncertain. This CDR3 is built from 12 residues. CDR1 and CDR2 (germline): SGHAT, FQNNGV. Trimming removed 1 base at V and 5 bases at J, with 5 bases between. The CDR3 DNA reads TGTGCCAGCAGCTTAGCGCGGGAGACCCAGTACTTC. It is translated as CASSLARETQYF. The full variable domain, completed using reference TRBV11-2 and TRBJ2-5, is EAGVAQSPRYKIIEKRQSVAFWCNPISGHATLYWYQQILGQGPKLLIQFQNNGVVDDSQLPKDRFSAERLKGVDSTLKIQPAKLEDSAVYLCASSLARETQYFGPGTRLLVL.

This clone was seen a handful of times. The chain combines TRBV27 with TRBJ2-1; 10 nucleotides match TRBD2. The germline V gene encodes CDR1 MNHEY and CDR2 SMNVEV (reference sequence). This CDR3 spans 15 amino acids. Germline trimming cut 6 bases from V and 3 bases from J; bases unmatched to any gene: 5. The CDR3 protein is CASSKLAGIYNEQFF. The CDR3 DNA follows: TGTGCCAGCAGCAAACTAGCGGGGATCTACAATGAGCAGTTCTTC.

This sequence joins TRBV6-6 and TRBJ2-5, with D perhaps matching TRBD1 (6 bases). Germline loops: CDR1 MNHNY, CDR2 SVGAGI (reference sequence). This CDR3 has 14 residues. Trimming took off 5 bases at V and 0 bases at J, with 10 bases between the two ends. CDR3 DNA: TGTGCCAGCAGTCCGACAGGAAACCAAGAGACCCAGTACTTC. Amino acid sequence: CASSPTGNQETQYF.

This chain links TRBV19 with TRBJ2-5, with D perhaps being TRBD1 or TRBD2 (6 bases each). Between the trimmed V and J ends, which lost 9 bases and 2 bases, there was a span of 13 bases. Germline CDR1 LNHDA, CDR2 SQIVND (reference sequence). The CDR3 totals 13 residues. The CDR3 reads CASPTRGQETQYF. As DNA, the CDR3 is TGTGCCAGCCCGACTAGGGGGCAAGAGACCCAGTACTTC.

This chain links TRBV6-1 with TRBJ1-2; D gene ambiguous. The V end was cut by 6 bases, the J end by 2 bases, with 10 bases between. Germline V gene sequence: CDR1 MNHNS, CDR2 SASEGT. The CDR3 spans 13 residues. Here the CDR3 DNA reads TGTGCCAGCAGACTTGACGGAAACTATGGCTACACCTTC. Amino acids: CASRLDGNYGYTF.

The rearrangement links TRBV9 to TRBJ2-7, with no clear D. Deletions cut 0 bases from V and 2 bases from J, with 9 bases between. The germline CDR1 and CDR2 sequences are SGDLS and YYNGEE. CDR3 length: 14 amino acids. DNA of the CDR3: TGTGCCAGCAGCGTAGGGGGTTATGCCTACGAGCAGTACTTC. Its protein product is CASSVGGYAYEQYF.

The table lists this clone with a count of one. This sequence joins TRBV21-1 and TRBJ2-7. TRBV21-1 is reported as a pseudogene. The CDR3 runs 16 residues. The CDR3 here is CASSKEAGTSTYEQYF. CDR3 nucleotides: TGTGCCAGCAGCAAGGAAGCAGGGACCTCAACCTACGAGCAGTACTTC.

The chain carries TRBV7-3 and TRBJ2-5, with TRBD2 matching over 9 bases. This CDR3 spans 15 amino acids. V lost 4 bases, J lost 4 bases, and 7 bases stayed unmatched. From germline, CDR1 is SGHTA and CDR2 FQGTGA. The CDR3 bases are TGTGCCAGCAGCTCCTCCGGTAGCGGGAGAGAGACCCAGTACTTC. Translated, it gives CASSSSGSGRETQYF.

Within the sample, this clone is medium-sized. This chain uses TRBV2 with TRBJ2-7; TRBD1 agrees at 7 bases. V was pared by 6 bases and J by 6 bases, with 11 bases of the junction left unmatched. The germline CDR1 and CDR2 sequences are SNHLY and FYNNEI. The CDR3 totals 14 residues. CDR3 sequence reads: CASREQGPSGEQYF. For the CDR3, the DNA is TGTGCCAGCAGGGAACAGGGGCCCTCAGGCGAGCAGTACTTC.

This clone was detected a few times. The V call is TRBV28, the J call TRBJ2-6; 8 positions match TRBD1. V was clipped by 4 bases and J by 2 bases; unmatched bases: 4. The CDR3 spans 16 residues. The germline CDR1 and CDR2 sequences are MDHEN and SYDVKM. The CDR3 DNA reads as TGTGCCAGCAGTTCACCGGGACAGGCTGGGGCCAACGTCCTGACTTTC. Translating it yields CASSSPGQAGANVLTF.

This chain links TRBV9 with TRBJ1-1; 8 bases are shared with TRBD1. The germline V gene has CDR1 SGDLS and CDR2 YYNGEE. After removal of 2 bases from V and 1 base from J, the junction contained 4 bases not matched to a gene. This CDR3 has 15 amino acids. The CDR3 nucleotides are TGTGCCAGCAGCGTTACAGGGGGAGAGAACACTGAAGCTTTCTTT. Protein: CASSVTGGENTEAFF.

In DNA, the CDR3 is TGCGCCAGCAGCCAAGCCCTAATCACTAGCGGTCCTTCCTACGAGCAGTACTTC. Residues: CASSQALITSGPSYEQYF. This chain links TRBV4-1 with TRBJ2-7; the match to TRBD2 covers 8 bases. After removal of 1 base from V and 1 base from J, the junction contained 12 bases not matched to a gene. Germline CDR1 MGHRA, CDR2 YSYEKL. The CDR3 spans 18 residues.

V and J are TRBV7-6 and TRBJ2-3; 9 bases are a match to TRBD2. V dropped 3 bases and J dropped 2; count of bases not matched to a gene: 3. The CDR3 covers 15 residues. Germline V gene data show CDR1 as SGHVS and CDR2 as FNYEAQ. The CDR3 sequence is CASSLTSGFTDTQYF. CDR3 DNA: TGTGCCAGCAGCTTGACTAGCGGATTCACAGATACGCAGTATTTT.

Note on this clone: A read error may account for a junction end that differs from germline. The V gene is TRBV18, the J gene TRBJ2-5; D ambiguous. The CDR3 has 15 amino acids. Germline CDR1 KGHSH, CDR2 LQKENI. CDR3 nucleotides: TGTGCCAGCTCACCCCCGGCTGGGGATACGGAGAACCAGTACTTC. Translation gives CASSPPAGDTENQYF.

The gene calls are TRBV4-1 and TRBJ2-3; the match to TRBD1 covers 8 bases. The V gene's germline CDR1 is MGHRA and CDR2 YSYEKL. The CDR3 spans 15 residues. J gave up 1 base and V 8 bases, and 8 bases lay outside the gene matches. The CDR3 reads CASDTPGQGTDTQYF. The CDR3, as DNA: TGCGCCAGCGATACCCCGGGACAGGGCACAGATACGCAGTATTTT.